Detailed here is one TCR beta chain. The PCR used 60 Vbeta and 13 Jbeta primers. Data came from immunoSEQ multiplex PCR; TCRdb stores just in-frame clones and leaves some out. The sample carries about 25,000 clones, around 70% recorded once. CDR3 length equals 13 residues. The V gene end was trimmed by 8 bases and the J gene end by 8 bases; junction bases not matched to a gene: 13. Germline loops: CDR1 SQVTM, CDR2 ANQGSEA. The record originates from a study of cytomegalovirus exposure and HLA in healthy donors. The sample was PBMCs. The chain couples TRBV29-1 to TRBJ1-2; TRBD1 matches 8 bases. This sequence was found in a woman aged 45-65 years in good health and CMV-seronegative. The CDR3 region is CSSLQGGAGGYTF. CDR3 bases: TGCAGCTCACTACAGGGGGGGGCAGGGGGCTACACCTTC.